This T cell receptor beta chain was observed in a study of blood T cell repertoires in COVID-19. Across the whole study: Both acute and convalescent COVID-19 samples were obtained from the United States, Italy and Spain. T cells, B-cell-depleted T cells, or PBMCs supplied cDNA or gDNA.

This clone was seen once. Authors' methods: From reference gene primer amplification, estimates of nucleated cell counts were derived. Profiled with immunoSEQ multiplex PCR; TCRdb holds only in-frame clones, not every one. For V, J and clone size, that table is used; D and trimming come from the DNA. The sample lists about 190,000 clones, 88% seen once, with 4% in the top ten. Germline trimming cut 10 bases from V and 5 bases from J; bases unmatched to any gene: 10. From germline, CDR1 is SNHLY and CDR2 FYNNEI. The CDR3 runs to 13 residues. The V and J genes are TRBV2 and TRBJ2-5; 7 bases are shared with TRBD2. The specimen sequenced was peripheral blood. This sequence originates from a woman in her 30s with acute or convalescent COVID-19. CDR3 coding DNA: TGTGCCATTACGACTAGCTCGGAGGAGACCCAGTACTTC. It specifies CAITTSSEETQYF.